This record concerns one T cell receptor (beta chain) sequence. Sequenced by immunoSEQ multiplex PCR; TCRdb stores in-frame clones only, minus some. The table shows fewer than 20,000 clones, with roughly 90% occurring only once. The CDR3 runs to 13 residues. Per germline, CDR1 WNHNN and CDR2 SYGVQD (reference sequence). Trimming shortened V by 3 bases and J by 8 bases, and 10 bases separated the two germline ends. These data are taken from a study of PD-1 blockade in classical Hodgkin lymphoma. Time point given: newly diagnosed, previously untreated cHL patient sample. Sequencing was carried out using peripheral blood mononuclear cells (PBMCs). The receptor was isolated from a human donor with classical Hodgkin lymphoma. This chain links TRBV10-1 with TRBJ1-4; possible D gene TRBD1, 5 bases. The CDR3 protein is CASSERGSEKLFF. The CDR3 DNA follows: TGCGCCAGCAGTGAAAGGGGATCCGAAAAACTGTTTTTT.